The 14 T cell receptor beta chains below were found in one sample sequenced in a study of cytomegalovirus exposure and HLA in healthy donors. 60 Vbeta and 13 Jbeta primers were used in PCR. TCRdb's table, derived via immunoSEQ multiplex PCR, lists solely in-frame clones and lacks some. The table shows 90,000 to 110,000 clones, with under 80% occurring only once. What was sequenced was PBMCs. These receptors came from a woman aged 45 to 65 in good health and CMV-seropositive.

This clone appeared once. This CDR3 is CASGLGEGVSPLHF. In nucleotides, the CDR3 is TGCGCCAGCGGCCTCGGGGAAGGAGTTTCACCCCTCCACTTT. The J gene is TRBJ1-6, the V gene TRBV5-1; the D is unclear. V was trimmed by 7 bases and J by 9 bases, leaving 17 bases between them. The CDR3 totals 14 residues. Germline CDR1 SGHRS, CDR2 YFSETQ.

The V call is TRBV29-1, the J call TRBJ2-1; 9 nucleotides line up with TRBD1. V shed 6 bases and J 4 bases; nucleotides not matched to a gene: 4. Germline V gene data show CDR1 as SQVTM and CDR2 as ANQGSEA. CDR3 length: 13 residues. The CDR3 is CSVGTGIYNEQFF. The CDR3 DNA reads as TGCAGCGTCGGGACAGGGATTTACAATGAGCAGTTCTTC.

Here the CDR3 reads CASNPSEGSAYEQYF. The CDR3 DNA reads TGTGCCAGCAACCCTAGCGAGGGGTCCGCCTACGAGCAGTACTTC. This chain uses TRBV6-5 with TRBJ2-7, with D possibly being TRBD2 (6 bases). The CDR3 has 15 residues. The V end was cut by 7 bases, the J end by 2 bases, with 18 bases between. Per germline, CDR1 MNHEY and CDR2 SVGAGI.

The chain links TRBV10-1 to TRBJ2-1, with a tentative D call TRBD1 (5 bases). CDR1 is WNHNN and CDR2 is SYGVQD in the germline V gene (reference sequence). This CDR3 comprises 12 residues. The CDR3 sequence: CSLRQPYNEQFF. CDR3 nucleotides: TGCTCCCTCCGACAGCCTTACAATGAGCAGTTCTTC.

This chain links TRBV4-3 with TRBJ2-5, with 16 nucleotides matching TRBD2. The CDR3 length is 17 residues. After removal of 0 bases from V and 5 bases from J, the junction contained 3 bases not matched to a gene. Germline CDR1 is LGHNA and CDR2 is YSLEER. The CDR3 loop reads CASSQEWGLAGGETQYF. The CDR3 DNA is TGCGCCAGCAGCCAAGAGTGGGGACTAGCGGGAGGGGAGACCCAGTACTTC.

CDR3 sequence: CASRPGLAGEGDTQYF. Here the CDR3 DNA reads TGTGCCAGCAGACCGGGACTAGCGGGGGAAGGAGATACGCAGTATTTT. V gene TRBV2 combines with J gene TRBJ2-3; 14 positions match TRBD2. The CDR3 covers 16 residues. CDR1 and CDR2 from the germline V gene are SNHLY and FYNNEI. V shed 6 bases, J shed 5 bases, and the junction held 7 bases outside the gene matches.

The chain couples TRBV4-3 to TRBJ1-2, with 11 bases identical to TRBD1. The germline V gene has CDR1 LGHNA and CDR2 YSLEER. With 5 bases clipped from V and 6 bases from J, the junction kept 14 bases outside the gene matches. This CDR3 has 17 residues. The CDR3 is CASSEGPSGQGADGYTF. CDR3 nucleotide sequence: TGCGCCAGCAGCGAAGGTCCTTCCGGACAGGGGGCGGATGGCTACACCTTC.

V is TRBV5-6 and J is TRBJ2-7; TRBD1 is a possible D gene (5 bases). The CDR3 covers 12 residues. Trimming took 4 bases from V and 6 from J, leaving 11 bases between them. Germline V gene data show CDR1 as SGHDT and CDR2 as YYEEEE. The CDR3 DNA is TGTGCCAGCAGCCCGGACATCGGCGAGCAGTACTTC. Encoded protein: CASSPDIGEQYF. Drawing the rest from reference TRBV5-6 and TRBJ2-7, the complete variable domain is DAGVTQSPTHLIKTRGQQVTLRCSPKSGHDTVSWYQQALGQGPQFIFQYYEEEERQRGNFPDRFSGHQFPNYSSELNVNALLLGDSALYLCASSPDIGEQYFGPGTRLTVT.

V gene TRBV6-5 combines with J gene TRBJ2-5; possible D gene TRBD1, 5 bases. Germline lookup yields CDR1 MNHEY and CDR2 SVGAGI. The CDR3 contains 14 residues. Trimming pared 5 bases from V and 5 bases from J, leaving 15 bases between. CDR3 in DNA: TGTGCCAGCAGTAGCCAAGGGGCGAGGGAGACCCAGTACTTC. Translating it yields CASSSQGARETQYF.

The chain carries TRBV7-2 and TRBJ2-1; no reliable D call. This CDR3 region has 16 residues. Germline CDR1 SGHTA, CDR2 FQGNSA. Trimming removed 1 base from V and 0 bases from J, with 10 bases in between. DNA for the CDR3: TGTGCCAGCAGCTTAGGCCTACAGAGCTCCTACAATGAGCAGTTCTTC. Its translation: CASSLGLQSSYNEQFF.

This clone has more than one count but fewer than ten. In the same sample, other DNA sequences code for this CDR3. The gene calls are TRBV7-2 and TRBJ2-3, with 11 bases that match TRBD2. Germline V gene sequence: CDR1 SGHTA, CDR2 FQGNSA. V lost 1 base, J lost 3 bases, and 0 bases stayed unmatched. The CDR3 runs to 15 residues. The CDR3 DNA reads as TGTGCCAGCAGCTTAGTAGCGGGGGGGACAGATACGCAGTATTTT. Translating gives CASSLVAGGTDTQYF.

The chain couples TRBV6-5 to TRBJ2-1; TRBD1 agrees at 7 bases. V shed 6 bases, J shed 8 bases, and the junction held 7 bases outside the gene matches. There are 13 residues in the CDR3. Germline CDR1 MNHEY, CDR2 SVGAGI. CDR3 nucleotides: TGTGCCAGCAGCCCGACAGGGAGAGATGAGCAGTTCTTC. Translating gives CASSPTGRDEQFF.

The CDR3 DNA sequence: TGTGCCAGCAAGCCCGCAGCCGGAGCAAACTACAATGAGCAGTTCTTC. Residues: CASKPAAGANYNEQFF. The chain recombines TRBV5-8 with TRBJ2-1; the D is unclear. The ends were cut back, 6 bases at V and 3 bases at J, with 19 bases in the middle. Per the germline V gene, CDR1 is SGHTS and CDR2 is YDEGEE. This CDR3 spans 16 amino acids.

This chain uses TRBV4-1 with TRBJ2-1; 9 nucleotides line up with TRBD1. Germline CDR1 MGHRA, CDR2 YSYEKL. Trimming at V came to 7 bases and at J to 5 bases, leaving 6 bases not matched to a gene. The CDR3 sequence is 14 residues long. CDR3 DNA: TGCGCCAGCACCCGTGACAGGGGGGACAATGAGCAGTTCTTC. Its translation: CASTRDRGDNEQFF.